This entry lists 20 T cell receptor beta chains sequenced from one sample in a study of blood T cell repertoires in COVID-19. Method: immunoSEQ multiplex PCR; TCRdb's copy keeps in-frame clones and lacks some. Of about 160,000 clones detected, 75% to 85% appear once; the ten largest clones hold roughly 3.5%. Sequencing input: PBMCs or T cells enriched from blood (not recorded which). Every receptor here comes from a woman aged 60-70 years who had recovered from COVID-19.

The chain employs TRBV3-1 (or the pseudogene TRBV3-2) and TRBJ2-7, with a possible D match to TRBD2 (5 bases). The CDR3 sequence is 12 residues long. Between the trimmed V and J ends, which lost 4 bases and 5 bases, there was a span of 9 bases. Germline V lookup: CDR1 LGHDT, CDR2 YNNKEL (reference sequence). CDR3 in DNA: TGTGCCAGCAGCCGAGCCGGGGACGAGCAGTACTTC. Its translation is CASSRAGDEQYF.

The chain's CDR3 is CASSLIVTPQETQYF. The CDR3 coding sequence is TGTGCCAGCAGCTTAATAGTAACGCCCCAAGAGACCCAGTACTTC. V gene TRBV7-3 combines with J gene TRBJ2-5, with D unresolved. CDR1 and CDR2 from the germline V gene are SGHTA and FQGTGA. The CDR3 totals 15 residues. Trimming took off 1 base at V and 1 base at J, with 10 bases between the two ends. The full variable domain, in which reference TRBV7-3 and TRBJ2-5 provide the parts outside the CDR3, is GAGVSQTPSNKVTEKGKYVELRCDPISGHTALYWYRQSLGQGPEFLIYFQGTGAADDSGLPNDRFFAVRPEGSVSTLKIQRTERGDSAVYLCASSLIVTPQETQYFGPGTRLLVL.

CDR3 sequence: CATSGRVGTGATEAFF. Written as DNA, the CDR3 is TGTGCCACCAGCGGCAGAGTCGGGACAGGGGCCACTGAAGCTTTCTTT. The chain joins TRBV15 to TRBJ1-1; 10 bases map to TRBD1. The germline gives CDR1 LNHNV, CDR2 YYDKDF (reference sequence). Trimming removed 5 bases from V and 4 bases from J; junction bases left unmatched: 10. This CDR3 is built from 16 residues.

The chain carries TRBV11-2 and TRBJ2-7, with 8 bases identical to TRBD2. Germline V lookup: CDR1 SGHAT, CDR2 FQNNGV. The V gene end was trimmed by 4 bases and the J gene end by 5 bases; junction bases not matched to a gene: 7. This CDR3 spans 14 amino acids. The CDR3 DNA follows: TGTGCCAGCAGCTCACGTAGCGGGGTCCACGAGCAGTACTTC. It specifies CASSSRSGVHEQYF. Variable domain in full (rest from reference TRBV11-2 and TRBJ2-7): EAGVAQSPRYKIIEKRQSVAFWCNPISGHATLYWYQQILGQGPKLLIQFQNNGVVDDSQLPKDRFSAERLKGVDSTLKIQPAKLEDSAVYLCASSSRSGVHEQYFGPGTRLTVT.

J is TRBJ1-5 and V is TRBV28; D uncertain. The CDR3 consists of 14 residues. Germline lookup yields CDR1 MDHEN and CDR2 SYDVKM. V dropped 5 bases and J dropped 4 bases, with 12 bases sitting between them. Here the CDR3 reads CASSGNLRNQPQHF. The CDR3 bases are TGTGCCAGCAGTGGTAACTTGAGGAATCAGCCCCAGCATTTT.

The chain links TRBV5-4 to TRBJ2-5; 9 bases align to TRBD2. The germline CDR1 and CDR2 sequences are SGHNT and YYREEE (reference sequence). V lost 2 bases to trimming and J lost 5 bases; unmatched junction nucleotides: 4. This CDR3 has 14 residues. The CDR3 DNA sequence: TGTGCCAGCAGCTTCGCGGGGGGGCGGGAGACCCAGTACTTC. This gives the protein CASSFAGGRETQYF.

The rearrangement joins TRBV9 to TRBJ2-1, with 8 bases lining up with TRBD1. V lost 3 bases and J lost 5; bases outside the gene matches: 10. Germline V CDR1 and CDR2: SGDLS, YYNGEE. The CDR3 is made up of 16 amino acids. The DNA for the CDR3 is TGTGCCAGCAGCGAGGGACCGGGACAGGTGAACAATGAGCAGTTCTTC. Protein product: CASSEGPGQVNNEQFF.

The chain uses TRBV29-1 and TRBJ2-1; 9 bases align to TRBD2. Germline loops: CDR1 SQVTM, CDR2 ANQGSEA. The CDR3 extends over 14 amino acids. Trimming removed 4 bases from V and 5 bases from J; junction bases left unmatched: 6. The CDR3 here is CSVGWRGGHNEQFF. In DNA form, the CDR3 reads TGCAGCGTTGGTTGGCGGGGGGGCCACAATGAGCAGTTCTTC.

At least ten counts were recorded for this clone. This sequence joins TRBV19 and TRBJ1-1, with 8 bases aligning to TRBD1. V dropped 6 bases and J dropped 5; count of bases not matched to a gene: 5. CDR3 size: 13 residues. The germline gives CDR1 LNHDA, CDR2 SQIVND (reference sequence). The CDR3 protein is CASRRTGSTEAFF. The CDR3 DNA reads as TGTGCCAGTAGGAGGACAGGGTCGACTGAAGCTTTCTTT.

The rearrangement joins TRBV2 to TRBJ1-3; D is ambiguous. The CDR3 consists of 13 residues. Germline lookup yields CDR1 SNHLY and CDR2 FYNNEI. The V end lost 8 bases, the J end lost 6 bases, and 14 bases lay between the germline ends. This CDR3 reads CASSPTGANTIYF. The CDR3 DNA is TGTGCCAGCTCCCCAACGGGTGCAAACACCATATATTTT.

The chain links TRBV14 to TRBJ2-2; 9 bases align to TRBD1. This CDR3 has 17 residues. Germline CDR1 is SGHDN and CDR2 is FVKESK. V was clipped by 1 base and J by 3 bases; unmatched bases: 6. The CDR3: CASSQGLGQGDTGELFF. For the CDR3, the DNA is TGTGCCAGCAGCCAAGGACTGGGACAGGGTGACACCGGGGAGCTGTTTTTT.

J is TRBJ2-7 and V is TRBV19; D may be TRBD1 (5 bases). The CDR3 covers 15 residues. Trimming stripped 4 bases from V and 5 bases from J, with 18 bases between. Germline CDR1 reads LNHDA; CDR2 reads SQIVND (reference sequence). The CDR3 DNA reads TGTGCCAGTAGTAGGCTGGGGCAGGGTGAGAACGAGCAGTACTTC. Protein: CASSRLGQGENEQYF.

The J gene is TRBJ1-1, the V gene TRBV19; D gene uncertain. CDR1 and CDR2 (germline): LNHDA, SQIVND (reference sequence). V lost 3 bases to trimming and J lost 1 base, with 3 bases between them. This CDR3 contains 12 residues. The CDR3 DNA reads TGTGCCAGTAGTATCGGGAACACTGAAGCTTTCTTT. Amino acids: CASSIGNTEAFF.

The rearrangement links TRBV7-9 to TRBJ2-1; 7 bases are a match to TRBD2. Looked up from germline, CDR1 is SEHNR and CDR2 is FQNEAQ (reference sequence). There are 16 residues in the CDR3. V lost 0 bases to trimming and J lost 8 bases; unmatched junction nucleotides: 10. For the CDR3, the DNA is TGTGCCAGCAGCTTAGCCCGGGCGGGGGACGGCCATGAGCAGTTCTTC. Translated, it gives CASSLARAGDGHEQFF. The full variable domain, rest sourced from reference TRBV7-9 and TRBJ2-1, is DTGVSQNPRHKITKRGQNVTFRCDPISEHNRLYWYRQTLGQGPEFLTYFQNEAQLEKSRLLSDRFSAERPKGSFSTLEIQRTEQGDSAMYLCASSLARAGDGHEQFFGPGTRLTVL.

The V gene is TRBV9, the J gene TRBJ2-5; D gene unclear. The CDR3 runs 13 residues. Between the trimmed V and J ends, which lost 7 bases and 1 base, there was a span of 11 bases. Germline lookup yields CDR1 SGDLS and CDR2 YYNGEE. The CDR3: CASAMAVQETQYF. CDR3 coding DNA: TGTGCCAGCGCCATGGCAGTCCAAGAGACCCAGTACTTC. The whole variable domain, remainder taken from reference TRBV9 and TRBJ2-5, is DSGVTQTPKHLITATGQRVTLRCSPRSGDLSVYWYQQSLDQGLQFLIQYYNGEERAKGNILERFSAQQFPDLHSELNLSSLELGDSALYFCASAMAVQETQYFGPGTRLLVL.

The chain couples TRBV27 to TRBJ1-1; no firm D call. This CDR3 contains 14 residues. V was cut by 2 bases and J by 4 bases, with 11 bases left in between. Per the germline V gene, CDR1 is MNHEY and CDR2 is SMNVEV (reference sequence). The CDR3 bases are TGTGCCAGCAGTTTAAGGCAGCCGGGCACTGAAGCTTTCTTT. Translation gives CASSLRQPGTEAFF.

The chain is built from TRBV9 and TRBJ1-6, with a tentative D call TRBD1 (6 bases). The CDR3 loop spans 14 amino acids. V shed 4 bases and J shed 8 bases, with 13 bases lying between them. Germline CDR1 is SGDLS and CDR2 is YYNGEE. CDR3 region: CASSRLDSHSPLHF. DNA of the CDR3: TGTGCCAGCAGCAGGTTGGACAGTCATTCACCCCTCCACTTT.

V gene TRBV5-8 combines with J gene TRBJ2-1, with TRBD2 matching 10 bases. This CDR3 contains 15 residues. Trimming removed 6 bases from V and 6 bases from J; junction bases left unmatched: 9. The germline CDR1 and CDR2 sequences are SGHTS and YDEGEE. The CDR3 DNA is TGTGCCAGCATCATGCGGGTAGCGGGGGGCAATGAGCAGTTCTTC. This codes for CASIMRVAGGNEQFF.

This clone was seen only a few times. This chain joins TRBV5-6 and TRBJ2-2; the match to TRBD1 covers 10 bases. The CDR3 length is 16 residues. The germline gives CDR1 SGHDT, CDR2 YYEEEE. The V gene end was trimmed by 4 bases and the J gene end by 6 bases; junction bases not matched to a gene: 9. In nucleotides, the CDR3 is TGTGCCAGCAGCGTCCGGGACAGGGGAATTCCCGGGGAGCTGTTTTTT. This encodes CASSVRDRGIPGELFF.

The chain recombines TRBV30 with TRBJ2-7; 7 bases fit TRBD1. This CDR3 has 16 residues. From germline, CDR1 is GTSNPN and CDR2 SVGIG (reference sequence). The junction had 16 bases not matched to a gene; V was cut back by 3 bases and J by 5 bases. The CDR3 sequence is CAWRKPRDRAVHEQYF. CDR3 bases: TGTGCCTGGAGGAAACCTCGGGACAGAGCGGTCCACGAGCAGTACTTC.